The 15 T cell receptor beta chains listed next were all sequenced from one sample in a study of shared clonotypes between healthy human individuals (dated by TCRdb to about 2020). CD8 naive samples were CD45RO-negative cells positively selected for CCR7, giving a CD45RA+CCR7+ population that excluded TemRA cells. To prepare the library, the immunoSEQ multiplex PCR assay was applied. TCRdb carries this immuneACCESS record with in-frame sequences only. Its versions omit some clonotypes, under half of them owing to an unresolved V gene in the studies checked, with the rest unexplained. This sample is represented by a few hundred thousand clones; around 95% of them were singletons. The ten largest clones represent about 0.11% of the sample. Sequenced input: naive CD8+ T cells sorted from blood. The sample's cell subset or site label, in plain terms: CD45RA+CCR7+. Source of these receptors: a woman in her twenties or thirties in good health.

The chain combines TRBV10-2 with TRBJ1-1; 7 nucleotides agree with TRBD1. Germline V gene lookup returns CDR1 WSHSY and CDR2 SAAADI. The CDR3 consists of 15 residues. Trimming at V came to 4 bases and at J to 1 base, leaving 6 bases not matched to a gene. Written as DNA, the CDR3 is TGCGCCAGCAGTGCGGGCGGGACAGCGAACACTGAAGCTTTCTTT. Translated, it gives CASSAGGTANTEAFF.

The sample holds one count of this clone. CDR3 nucleotide sequence: TGTGCCAGCAGTTTCCAGGGGACCCTTGAGGGGGAAAAACTGTTTTTT. This sequence encodes CASSFQGTLEGEKLFF. V gene TRBV28 combines with J gene TRBJ1-4; a weak D match, TRBD1 (6 bases). Looked up from germline, CDR1 is MDHEN and CDR2 is SYDVKM. V was clipped by 3 bases and J by 8 bases, with 19 bases between them. The CDR3 totals 16 residues.

The rearrangement joins TRBV25-1 to TRBJ1-1; D perhaps matches TRBD1 (5 bases). Germline CDR1 MGHDK, CDR2 SYGVNS. The V end lost 6 bases, the J end lost 4 bases, and 15 bases lay between the germline ends. This CDR3 has 14 amino acids. Here the CDR3 DNA reads TGTGCCAGCAGCGGCAGGGAGTCAGGCACTGAAGCTTTCTTT. It is translated as CASSGRESGTEAFF.

This chain connects TRBV28 to TRBJ2-7; D possibly corresponds to TRBD1 (6 bases). Germline V lookup: CDR1 MDHEN, CDR2 SYDVKM. V lost 3 bases and J lost 1, with 10 bases in between. CDR3 length equals 14 residues. The CDR3 DNA sequence: TGTGCCAGCAGTTTTACAGGGAAATCCTACGAGCAGTACTTC. Its protein product is CASSFTGKSYEQYF.

A note on this clone: The junction and the germline gene differ at one end; a read error may be behind it. The chain carries TRBV13 and TRBJ1-5, with D possibly being TRBD1 (6 bases). The CDR3 consists of 14 residues. Germline loops: CDR1 PRHDT, CDR2 FYEKMQ (reference sequence). DNA for the CDR3: TGTGCCAGCAGCTTAGGCCAGGGGAATCGGCCCCAGCATTTT. Protein product: CASSLGQGNRPQHF.

Only one count was recorded for this clone. This CDR3 reads CASSVTGGYGYTF. The CDR3 coding sequence is TGTGCCAGCAGTGTGACAGGGGGGTATGGCTACACCTTC. The genes are TRBV28 and TRBJ1-2; TRBD1 agrees at 9 bases. Germline assignment: CDR1 MDHEN and CDR2 SYDVKM. V shed 5 bases and J 5 bases; nucleotides not matched to a gene: 3. The CDR3 spans 13 residues.

The genes are TRBV28 and TRBJ2-1; weak D call: TRBD2 (5 bases). V lost 2 bases, J lost 4 bases, and 18 bases lay in between. CDR3 length: 17 amino acids. The germline CDR1 and CDR2 sequences are MDHEN and SYDVKM. CDR3 residues: CASSLRWVTTKYNEQFF. The CDR3 DNA is TGTGCCAGCAGTTTAAGATGGGTGACTACCAAATACAATGAGCAGTTCTTC.

CDR3 in DNA: TGTGCCAGCAGACCTAGCGGCATGGGCGGGGAGCTGTTTTTT. It translates to CASRPSGMGGELFF. The chain employs TRBV7-3 and TRBJ2-2; 7 bases fit TRBD2. This CDR3 comprises 14 residues. V trimming: 6 bases; J trimming: 7 bases; junction bases outside the gene matches: 8. Germline assignment: CDR1 SGHTA and CDR2 FQGTGA.

Remarks on this clone: One junction end disagrees with the germline gene, perhaps due to a read error. The V and J genes are TRBV2 and TRBJ2-1, with 8 bases that match TRBD2. Germline V gene sequence: CDR1 SNHLY, CDR2 FYNNEI. The CDR3 runs 11 residues. CDR3 coding DNA: TGTGCCAGCAGTAGGACTAGCCCCGGGATCTTC. Translated: CASSRTSPGIF.

This chain links TRBV13 with TRBJ1-1; D is possibly TRBD1 (5 bases). The CDR3 sequence is 16 residues long. V gave up 4 bases and J gave up 1 base, with 16 bases separating them. CDR1 is PRHDT, CDR2 FYEKMQ, per germline (reference sequence). The CDR3 is CASSSTWGPGNTEAFF. The CDR3, as DNA: TGTGCCAGCAGCTCTACCTGGGGACCCGGGAACACTGAAGCTTTCTTT.

The chain links TRBV4-1 to TRBJ2-7, with TRBD2 matching 9 bases. The CDR3 covers 14 residues. Germline V gene lookup returns CDR1 MGHRA and CDR2 YSYEKL. V lost 4 bases, J lost 2 bases, and 3 bases stayed unmatched. CDR3 nucleotides: TGCGCCAGCAGCCCCAGCGGGAGGACCTACGAGCAGTACTTC. It translates to CASSPSGRTYEQYF.

The chain recombines TRBV7-8 with TRBJ2-2; D remains unclear. V was cut by 5 bases and J by 7 bases, with 11 bases left in between. Germline lookup yields CDR1 SGHVS and CDR2 FQNEAQ. This CDR3 is built from 13 residues. The CDR3 region has the DNA TGTGCCAGCAGCCCAGACCCAAACGGGGAGCTGTTTTTT. As protein: CASSPDPNGELFF.

The rearrangement joins TRBV19 to TRBJ1-1; D gene unclear. The CDR3 runs 13 residues. CDR1 LNHDA and CDR2 SQIVND come from the germline V gene (reference sequence). Trimming took off 7 bases at V and 3 bases at J, with 12 bases between the two ends. The CDR3: CASTIPGDTEAFF. The CDR3, as DNA: TGTGCCAGTACAATACCTGGGGACACTGAAGCTTTCTTT.

The J gene is TRBJ2-5, the V gene TRBV2; a possible D gene is TRBD2 (5 bases). V was trimmed by 6 bases and J by 3 bases, leaving 8 bases between them. The CDR3 spans 12 residues. CDR1 is SNHLY and CDR2 is FYNNEI in the germline V gene. This chain's CDR3 is CASRTIKETQYF. CDR3 DNA sequence: TGTGCCAGCAGGACTATTAAAGAGACCCAGTACTTC.

The chain joins TRBV7-2 to TRBJ2-7; D call uncertain. Germline loops: CDR1 SGHTA, CDR2 FQGNSA. This CDR3 contains 13 residues. With 3 bases removed from V and 2 bases from J, the gap between germline ends came to 8 bases. CDR3 nucleotide sequence: TGTGCCAGCAGCTTGATGCAAACCTACGAGCAGTACTTC. Amino acid sequence: CASSLMQTYEQYF.